Shown below are 24 T cell receptor beta chains from a single sample sequenced in a study of cytomegalovirus exposure and HLA in healthy donors. The PCR had 60 Vbeta and 13 Jbeta primers. Generated by immunoSEQ multiplex PCR, the TCRdb table keeps only in-frame clones and is missing some. Of about 130,000 clones in the sample, 75% to 90% were seen once. The sample comprised PBMCs. The source is a woman aged 40 to 50 in good health and CMV-seropositive.

The chain employs TRBV18 and TRBJ1-4; 10 bases are shared with TRBD1. V lost 3 bases and J lost 6; bases outside the gene matches: 10. Germline V gene data show CDR1 as KGHSH and CDR2 as LQKENI. CDR3 length equals 17 residues. The CDR3 DNA reads as TGTGCCAGCTCACCGCGACCCAGGACAGGGGGGGATGAAAAACTGTTTTTT. Encoded protein: CASSPRPRTGGDEKLFF.

The chain is built from TRBV9 and TRBJ2-1; D possibly corresponds to TRBD2 (5 bases). Germline lookup yields CDR1 SGDLS and CDR2 YYNGEE. CDR3 length: 16 amino acids. Trimming took 0 bases from V and 1 from J, leaving 11 bases between them. In nucleotides, the CDR3 is TGTGCCAGCAGCGTAGATAATCCGGGGTCCTACAATGAGCAGTTCTTC. Encoded protein: CASSVDNPGSYNEQFF.

This clone was seen a handful of times. The chain is built from TRBV5-6 and TRBJ1-5; a possible D gene is TRBD1 (6 bases). Trimming cost V 4 bases and J 6 bases, with 17 bases left between them. CDR3 length equals 15 residues. Looked up from germline, CDR1 is SGHDT and CDR2 is YYEEEE. In DNA form, the CDR3 reads TGTGCCAGCAGCCCCGATGGGGGCGAGGGTCAGCCCCAGCATTTT. Encoded protein: CASSPDGGEGQPQHF.

This chain connects TRBV19 to TRBJ1-2; 8 bases are a match to TRBD1. Germline loops: CDR1 LNHDA, CDR2 SQIVND (reference sequence). The CDR3 consists of 15 residues. J lost 4 bases, V lost 1 base, and 5 bases had no gene match. The chain's CDR3 is CASSIVRGRGYGYTF. The CDR3 DNA reads as TGTGCCAGTAGTATAGTCAGGGGGCGCGGCTATGGCTACACCTTC.

The chain is built from TRBV6-1 and TRBJ1-1; 7 nucleotides match TRBD1. The CDR3 has 15 residues. V was clipped by 1 base and J by 3 bases; unmatched bases: 5. Per the germline V gene, CDR1 is MNHNS and CDR2 is SASEGT. The CDR3 loop is CASSEGGTAYTEAFF. The CDR3 coding sequence is TGTGCCAGCAGTGAAGGGGGGACAGCCTACACTGAAGCTTTCTTT.

The genes are TRBV7-2 and TRBJ1-5; D is unclear. Trimming left V 3 bases short and J 5 bases short, with 11 bases between. Per germline, CDR1 SGHTA and CDR2 FQGNSA. The CDR3 has 14 amino acids. CDR3 amino acids: CASSFFNSDQPQHF. Written as DNA, the CDR3 is TGTGCCAGCAGCTTTTTCAATTCAGATCAGCCCCAGCATTTT.

V gene TRBV27 combines with J gene TRBJ1-4; D is perhaps TRBD1 (6 bases). From germline, CDR1 is MNHEY and CDR2 SMNVEV (reference sequence). This CDR3 is built from 14 residues. Deletions cut 8 bases from V and 8 bases from J, with 18 bases between. CDR3 sequence: CASARVPQGEKLFF. The CDR3 DNA is TGTGCCAGCGCGCGTGTGCCTCAGGGGGAAAAACTGTTTTTT.

Only one count was recorded for this clone. The J gene is TRBJ1-5, the V gene TRBV2; weak D call: TRBD1 (6 bases). Germline CDR1 reads SNHLY; CDR2 reads FYNNEI. The V gene lost 8 bases and the J gene lost 2 bases, with 19 bases spanning the gap. The CDR3 is made up of 16 amino acids. The CDR3 loop is CASDPTTGRGNQPQHF. As DNA, the CDR3 is TGTGCCAGCGACCCGACCACAGGGAGGGGCAATCAGCCCCAGCATTTT.

The chain has TRBV19 and TRBJ2-2; 8 bases agree with TRBD2. With V trimmed by 0 bases and J by 4 bases, 7 bases remained unmatched. The CDR3 is 17 residues long. Germline assignment: CDR1 LNHDA and CDR2 SQIVND (reference sequence). CDR3 sequence: CASSIDRGTSFTGELFF. CDR3 DNA sequence: TGTGCCAGTAGTATAGATCGTGGGACTAGTTTCACCGGGGAGCTGTTTTTT.

This chain uses TRBV2 with TRBJ1-1; the D is unclear. This CDR3 spans 12 amino acids. Trimming took off 2 bases at V and 5 bases at J, with 6 bases between the two ends. Germline assignment: CDR1 SNHLY and CDR2 FYNNEI. CDR3 nucleotides: TGTGCCAGCAGTGAATCGGGTACTGAAGCTTTCTTT. Translation: CASSESGTEAFF.

The table lists this clone with a few counts. The chain uses TRBV7-8 and TRBJ2-5; 8 bases are shared with TRBD1. With 7 bases clipped from V and 2 bases from J, the junction kept 18 bases outside the gene matches. CDR3 length equals 18 residues. Germline CDR1 and CDR2: SGHVS and FQNEAQ. For the CDR3, the DNA is TGTGCCAGCACCAGGACAGGGAGCTTTGGGGCTCTTCAAGAGACCCAGTACTTC. Its protein is CASTRTGSFGALQETQYF. Drawing the rest from reference TRBV7-8 and TRBJ2-5, the complete variable domain is GAGVSQSPRYKVAKRGQDVALRCDPISGHVSLFWYQQALGQGPEFLTYFQNEAQLDKSGLPSDRFFAERPEGSVSTLKIQRTQQEDSAVYLCASTRTGSFGALQETQYFGPGTRLLVL.

The chain joins TRBV29-1 to TRBJ2-3; D unclear. Germline CDR1 is SQVTM and CDR2 is ANQGSEA. The germline V and J ends were trimmed by 4 bases and 0 bases, with 8 bases remaining between them. The CDR3 runs to 13 residues. Written as DNA, the CDR3 is TGCAGCGTTGGACAAACAAGCACAGATACGCAGTATTTT. Residues: CSVGQTSTDTQYF.

The count of this clone is one. The J gene is TRBJ1-1, the V gene TRBV10-3; tentative D call: TRBD1 (6 bases). V was shortened by 0 bases and J by 5 bases, with 16 bases between the two germline ends. Germline CDR1 ENHRY, CDR2 SYGVKD. The CDR3 has 16 amino acids. The DNA of the CDR3 is TGTGCCATCAGTGAGTCCGAGGGGGGGAGGAAGACTGAAGCTTTCTTT. As protein: CAISESEGGRKTEAFF.

DNA of the CDR3: TGTGCCAGCAGCCAGGGGACTAGCGGGATCACAGATACGCAGTATTTT. Its translation is CASSQGTSGITDTQYF. The gene calls are TRBV4-2 and TRBJ2-3, with 13 bases matching TRBD2. This CDR3 is built from 16 residues. CDR1 is LGHNA, CDR2 YNFKEQ, per germline. Trimming took 3 bases from V and 2 from J; bases not matched to a gene: 2.

This clone was detected once. V is TRBV11-3 and J is TRBJ2-7; 8 bases agree with TRBD1. The CDR3 sequence is 15 residues long. Germline loops: CDR1 SGHNT, CDR2 YENEEA. The V gene end was trimmed by 5 bases and the J gene end by 0 bases; junction bases not matched to a gene: 6. The CDR3, as DNA: TGTGCCAGCAGCCAGTGGACAGGGAGCTCCTACGAGCAGTACTTC. Protein: CASSQWTGSSYEQYF.

This clone came up once. The V call is TRBV6-1, the J call TRBJ1-3, with TRBD1 matching over 7 bases. The germline V gene encodes CDR1 MNHNS and CDR2 SASEGT. This CDR3 is built from 14 residues. The V gene end was trimmed by 3 bases and the J gene end by 7 bases; junction bases not matched to a gene: 6. The CDR3 loop is CASSERQGGNTIYF. DNA of the CDR3: TGTGCCAGCAGTGAGAGGCAGGGGGGCAACACCATATATTTT.

The rearrangement joins TRBV25-1 to TRBJ2-1; maybe TRBD2 (6 bases). Germline CDR1 and CDR2: MGHDK and SYGVNS. The CDR3 totals 14 residues. Between the trimmed V and J ends, which lost 4 bases and 8 bases, there was a span of 15 bases. CDR3 protein: CASSVLVGGDEQFF. The CDR3 DNA follows: TGTGCCAGCAGTGTGTTAGTGGGAGGCGATGAGCAGTTCTTC.

The count of this clone is one. The chain couples TRBV5-1 to TRBJ1-2, with D maybe TRBD1 (6 bases). Germline V gene sequence: CDR1 SGHRS, CDR2 YFSETQ. CDR3 length: 17 amino acids. With 0 bases removed from V and 1 base from J, the gap between germline ends came to 16 bases. In nucleotides, the CDR3 is TGCGCCAGCAGCTTGGCTTCAGGACAGTATGTTAACTATGGCTACACCTTC. It specifies CASSLASGQYVNYGYTF.

V usage is TRBV5-1 and J usage is TRBJ2-7, with 8 bases fitting TRBD2. The CDR3 spans 14 residues. Germline assignment: CDR1 SGHRS and CDR2 YFSETQ. Trimming cost V 0 bases and J 5 bases; bases outside gene matches: 4. The CDR3 nucleotides read TGCGCCAGCAGCTTGGTCAAAGCGGGAGACGAGCAGTACTTC. Translation: CASSLVKAGDEQYF.

This clone is a singleton in its sample. The chain is built from TRBV6-1 and TRBJ1-5; 10 nucleotides align to TRBD1. Germline V lookup: CDR1 MNHNS, CDR2 SASEGT. V shed 0 bases, J shed 2 bases, and the junction held 7 bases outside the gene matches. The CDR3 is made up of 18 amino acids. CDR3 loop: CASSEALTGGNGNQPQHF. The DNA of the CDR3 is TGTGCCAGCAGTGAAGCTCTGACAGGGGGCAATGGCAATCAGCCCCAGCATTTT.

In DNA, the CDR3 is TGTGCCAGCAGCCCCTCAGGCGTTGCGTACACTGAAGCTTTCTTT. It yields the protein CASSPSGVAYTEAFF. V is TRBV28 and J is TRBJ1-1; D is unresolved. Deletions cut 6 bases from V and 3 bases from J, with 17 bases between. CDR1 and CDR2 from the germline V gene are MDHEN and SYDVKM. This CDR3 is 15 amino acids long.

The J gene is TRBJ2-5, the V gene TRBV7-6, with 8 bases aligning to TRBD2. CDR1 and CDR2 from the germline V gene are SGHVS and FNYEAQ. This CDR3 has 13 amino acids. Trimming removed 5 bases from V and 4 bases from J; junction bases left unmatched: 3. DNA of the CDR3: TGTGCCAGCAGCCTCGGACTAGCAGAGACCCAGTACTTC. As protein: CASSLGLAETQYF.

The chain couples TRBV7-6 to TRBJ1-1; 12 nucleotides align to TRBD1. V was pared by 5 bases and J by 3 bases, with 10 bases of the junction left unmatched. The germline CDR1 and CDR2 sequences are SGHVS and FNYEAQ. The CDR3 spans 17 residues. CDR3 in amino acids: CASSEGQGASWDTEAFF. The CDR3 DNA is TGTGCCAGCAGCGAGGGACAGGGGGCGAGTTGGGACACTGAAGCTTTCTTT.

V and J are TRBV7-9 and TRBJ2-1, with D possibly being TRBD2 (5 bases). Trimming took off 3 bases at V and 9 bases at J, with 12 bases between the two ends. The CDR3 has 13 amino acids. The germline V gene encodes CDR1 SEHNR and CDR2 FQNEAQ (reference sequence). CDR3 sequence reads: CASSFWGVSEQFF. The CDR3 bases are TGTGCCAGCAGCTTCTGGGGAGTGAGTGAGCAGTTCTTC.